Each of the 10 T cell receptor beta chains below was sequenced from the same sample in a study of CD4+ T cells in melanoma. TCRdb's table, derived via immunoSEQ multiplex PCR, lists solely in-frame clones and lacks some. The table lists around 100,000 clones, around 93% of them singletons. The specimen was peripheral blood. These receptors all come from a human donor with melanoma.

This chain uses TRBV6-4 with TRBJ1-5; D is uncertain. The germline gives CDR1 MRHNA, CDR2 SNTAGT. This CDR3 has 13 amino acids. V lost 6 bases to trimming and J lost 3 bases, with 9 bases between them. The CDR3 DNA sequence: TGTGCCAGCAGCCTCGGACCCAATCAGCCCCAGCATTTT. Translated, it gives CASSLGPNQPQHF.

This sequence joins TRBV11-1 and TRBJ1-1; tentatively, D is TRBD1 (6 bases). Germline CDR1 is SGHAT and CDR2 is FQDESV (reference sequence). The length of the CDR3 is 15 residues. The V end was cut by 5 bases, the J end by 5 bases, with 18 bases between. This CDR3 reads CASSKQGLRGTEAFF. CDR3 coding DNA: TGTGCCAGCAGCAAACAGGGTTTAAGGGGTACTGAAGCTTTCTTT.

The rearrangement joins TRBV19 to TRBJ1-2; perhaps TRBD1 as D (6 bases). Germline V gene sequence: CDR1 LNHDA, CDR2 SQIVND (reference sequence). This CDR3 region has 15 residues. Trimming cost V 6 bases and J 2 bases, with 16 bases left between them. The CDR3 loop reads CASRRGVGLNYGYTF. In DNA form, the CDR3 reads TGTGCCAGTAGAAGGGGGGTCGGCCTAAACTATGGCTACACCTTC. The full variable domain, completed using reference TRBV19 and TRBJ1-2, is DGGITQSPKYLFRKEGQNVTLSCEQNLNHDAMYWYRQDPGQGLRLIYYSQIVNDFQKGDIAEGYSVSREKKESFPLTVTSAQKNPTAFYLCASRRGVGLNYGYTFGSGTRLTVV.

This chain links TRBV11-1 with TRBJ2-2, with D perhaps being TRBD1 or TRBD2 (5 bases each). The length of the CDR3 is 13 residues. Germline CDR1 and CDR2: SGHAT and FQDESV (reference sequence). CDR3 loop: CAPFGTNTGELFF. As DNA, the CDR3 is TGTGCACCTTTCGGGACCAACACCGGGGAGCTGTTTTTT.

This rearrangement joins TRBV11-1 to TRBJ2-5; a weak D match, TRBD1 (5 bases). CDR3 length: 16 amino acids. The germline V gene encodes CDR1 SGHAT and CDR2 FQDESV (reference sequence). Trimming took off 5 bases at V and 1 base at J, with 17 bases between the two ends. This chain's CDR3 is CASSAQWGRSQETQYF. The CDR3 region has the DNA TGTGCCAGCAGCGCCCAGTGGGGCCGTAGCCAAGAGACCCAGTACTTC.

The chain couples TRBV7-9 to TRBJ2-2; 8 bases match TRBD2. The germline V gene encodes CDR1 SEHNR and CDR2 FQNEAQ (reference sequence). The junction had 7 bases not matched to a gene; V was cut back by 4 bases and J by 3 bases. The CDR3 length is 16 residues. CDR3 amino acids: CASSSRGGGDTGELFF. CDR3 sequence (DNA): TGTGCCAGCAGCTCCCGGGGGGGCGGTGACACCGGGGAGCTGTTTTTT. The whole variable domain, filled in from reference TRBV7-9 and TRBJ2-2, reads DTGVSQNPRHKITKRGQNVTFRCDPISEHNRLYWYRQTLGQGPEFLTYFQNEAQLEKSRLLSDRFSAERPKGSFSTLEIQRTEQGDSAMYLCASSSRGGGDTGELFFGEGSRLTVL.

The rearrangement joins TRBV10-3 to TRBJ1-5, with D possibly being TRBD1 (5 bases). The V and J ends lost 5 bases and 1 base respectively, with 15 bases between them. This CDR3 is built from 16 residues. Looked up from germline, CDR1 is ENHRY and CDR2 is SYGVKD. CDR3 sequence reads: CAISPTSGTSNQPQHF. The CDR3, as DNA: TGTGCCATCAGTCCTACCTCCGGGACGAGCAATCAGCCCCAGCATTTT.

CDR3 sequence reads: CASSVGWEETQYF. CDR3 coding DNA: TGTGCCAGTAGTGTCGGGTGGGAAGAGACCCAGTACTTC. V is TRBV19 and J is TRBJ2-5, with D unresolved. V lost 5 bases to trimming and J lost 3 bases, with 10 bases between them. Per the germline V gene, CDR1 is LNHDA and CDR2 is SQIVND (reference sequence). This CDR3 contains 13 residues. The full variable domain, completed using reference TRBV19 and TRBJ2-5, is DGGITQSPKYLFRKEGQNVTLSCEQNLNHDAMYWYRQDPGQGLRLIYYSQIVNDFQKGDIAEGYSVSREKKESFPLTVTSAQKNPTAFYLCASSVGWEETQYFGPGTRLLVL.

This rearrangement joins TRBV7-3 to TRBJ1-2; no reliable D call. The germline CDR1 and CDR2 sequences are SGHTA and FQGTGA. This CDR3 has 16 residues. Trimming took off 0 bases at V and 1 base at J, with 12 bases between the two ends. CDR3 coding DNA: TGTGCCAGCAGCTTAACGCCCAGGCAGCTTAACTATGGCTACACCTTC. Translating it yields CASSLTPRQLNYGYTF.

The rearrangement links TRBV30 to TRBJ1-4; D possibly corresponds to TRBD1 (5 bases). Germline lookup yields CDR1 GTSNPN and CDR2 SVGIG (reference sequence). Trimming left V 2 bases short and J 8 bases short, with 15 bases between. The CDR3 totals 14 residues. The CDR3 sequence: CAWSIGGVEEKLFF. CDR3 nucleotide sequence: TGTGCCTGGAGTATTGGAGGGGTTGAAGAAAAACTGTTTTTT.